This T cell receptor (beta chain) was found in a study of neoadjuvant anti-PD-1 for oral cavity cancer. The table came from immunoSEQ multiplex PCR; TCRdb's copy has only in-frame clones and leaves some out. Found here are thousands of clones, under 85% of them singletons; the top ten hold 3.5% to 4.5%. Time point given: after neoadjuvant nivolumab, at surgical resection. PBMCs were not maintained or expanded in culture before analysis. The receptor's source is a person between 40 and 85 years old with oral cavity squamous cell carcinoma. This sample comprised PBMCs, obtained after nivolumab (anti-PD-1) treatment.

The CDR3 spells CASVRTVSYGYTF. CDR3 in DNA: TGTGCCAGCGTACGGACAGTTAGCTATGGCTACACCTTC. The chain has TRBV2 and TRBJ1-2; weak D call: TRBD1 (6 bases). Per the germline V gene, CDR1 is SNHLY and CDR2 is FYNNEI. There are 13 residues in the CDR3. Between the trimmed V and J ends, which lost 8 bases and 4 bases, there was a span of 14 bases.